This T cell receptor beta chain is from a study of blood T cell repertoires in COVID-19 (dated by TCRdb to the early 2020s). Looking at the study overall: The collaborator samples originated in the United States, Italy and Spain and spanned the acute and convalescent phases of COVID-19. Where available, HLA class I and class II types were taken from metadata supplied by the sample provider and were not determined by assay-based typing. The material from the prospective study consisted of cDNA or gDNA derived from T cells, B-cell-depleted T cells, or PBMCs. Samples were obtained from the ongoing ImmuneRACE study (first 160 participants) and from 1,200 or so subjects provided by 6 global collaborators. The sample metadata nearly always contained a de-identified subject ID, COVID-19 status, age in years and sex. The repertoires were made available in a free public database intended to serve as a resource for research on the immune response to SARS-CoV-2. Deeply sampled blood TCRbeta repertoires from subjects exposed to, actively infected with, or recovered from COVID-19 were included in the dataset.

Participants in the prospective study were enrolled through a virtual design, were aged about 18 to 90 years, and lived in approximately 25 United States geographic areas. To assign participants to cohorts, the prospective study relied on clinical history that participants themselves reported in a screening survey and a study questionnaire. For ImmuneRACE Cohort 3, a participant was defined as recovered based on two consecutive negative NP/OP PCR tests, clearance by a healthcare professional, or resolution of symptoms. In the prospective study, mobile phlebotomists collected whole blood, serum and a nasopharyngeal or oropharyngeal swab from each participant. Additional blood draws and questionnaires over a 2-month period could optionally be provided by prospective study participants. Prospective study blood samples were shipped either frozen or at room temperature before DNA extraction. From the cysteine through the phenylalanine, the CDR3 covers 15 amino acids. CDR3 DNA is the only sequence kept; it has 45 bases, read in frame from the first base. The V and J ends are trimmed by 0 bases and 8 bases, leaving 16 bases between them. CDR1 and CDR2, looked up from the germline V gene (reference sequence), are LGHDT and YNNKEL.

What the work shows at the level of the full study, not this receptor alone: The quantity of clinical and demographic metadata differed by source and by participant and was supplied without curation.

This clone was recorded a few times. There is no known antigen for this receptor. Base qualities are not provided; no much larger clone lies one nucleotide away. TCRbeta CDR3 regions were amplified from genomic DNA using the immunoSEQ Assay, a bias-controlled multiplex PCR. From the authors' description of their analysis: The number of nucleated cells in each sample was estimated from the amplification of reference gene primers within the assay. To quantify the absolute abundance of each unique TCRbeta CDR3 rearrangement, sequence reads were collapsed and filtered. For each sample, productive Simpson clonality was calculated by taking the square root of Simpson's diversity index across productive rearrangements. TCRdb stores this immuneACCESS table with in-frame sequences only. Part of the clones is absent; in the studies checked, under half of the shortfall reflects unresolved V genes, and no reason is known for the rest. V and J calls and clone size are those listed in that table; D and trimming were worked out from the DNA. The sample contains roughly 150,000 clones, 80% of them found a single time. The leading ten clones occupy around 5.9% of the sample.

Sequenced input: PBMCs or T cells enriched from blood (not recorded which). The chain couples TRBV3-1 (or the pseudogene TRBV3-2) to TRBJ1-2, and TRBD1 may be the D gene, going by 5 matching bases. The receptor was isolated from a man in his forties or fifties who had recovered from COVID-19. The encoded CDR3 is CASSQEVQGFGGYTF. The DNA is TGTGCCAGCAGCCAAGAGGTGCAGGGTTTCGGGGGCTACACCTTC.